This note documents a single T cell receptor beta chain sequence. Its antigen is as yet unknown. One end of the junction does not line up with germline, which may come from a read error. General study findings and limits: The TCR gene usage of tumor memory CD4+ T cells clustered together with blood and lymph node memory CD4+ cells and with lymph node naive CD4+ cells.

Full-length variable regions came from constant-region reverse primers plus semi-nested Nested Universal Primer A PCR. TCRdb reprocessed the 5' RACE reads via MiXCR and lists one record per CDR3 protein. The table includes about 6,000 distinct CDR3 sequences, less than 60% detected once. The source material was naive CD4+ T cells sorted from blood. Subset of the sample: naive CD4+ T cells, CD4+CD45RA+CD25-. This TCR derives from a female donor with breast cancer.

CDR3 region: CASSTIAGVEQFF. Here the CDR3 DNA reads TGCGCGAGCAGTACCATAGCGGGGGTGGAGCAGTTCTTC. The chain joins TRBV5-1 to TRBJ2-1, with TRBD2 matching 9 bases. Germline-derived CDR1 and CDR2 are SGHRS and YFSETQ. There are 13 residues in the CDR3. The full variable domain, completed using reference TRBV5-1 and TRBJ2-1, is KAGVTQTPRYLIKTRGQQVTLSCSPISGHRSVSWYQQTPGQGLQFLFEYFSETQRNKGNFPGRFSGRQFSNSRSEMNVSTLELGDSALYLCASSTIAGVEQFFGPGTRLTVL.